This entry describes one T cell receptor beta chain. Trimming took 5 bases from V and 2 from J, leaving 12 bases between them. CDR3 size: 14 residues. Germline-derived CDR1 and CDR2 are MNHNY and SVGAGI (reference sequence). This entry comes from a study of blood T cells in healthy people across ages. The second PCR ran roughly 6 to 11 cycles with a sample-barcoded 5' primer and J-beta primers. Through a template-switch adaptor with 12 random nucleotides, each cDNA molecule received a tag. TCRdb redid the calling of the 5' RACE reads with MiXCR, one entry per CDR3 protein. The sample has around 1.7 million distinct CDR3 sequences, 28% seen once.

The sample comprised blood. The TCR originated in a woman aged 30 to 39 in good health. V and J are TRBV6-6 and TRBJ1-1; D may be TRBD1 (5 bases). As DNA, the CDR3 is TGTGCCAGCAGTAACGGGGGTGGAAACACTGAAGCTTTCTTT. Its translation: CASSNGGGNTEAFF.